At least ten counts were recorded for the clone carrying this T cell receptor (beta chain). Its antigen remains unidentified. MiXCR, applied by TCRdb to the reads, yields one record per CDR3 protein. Among roughly 570,000 distinct CDR3 sequences listed, almost 40% were seen once. The sample originates from a study of T cell repertoires in cytomegalovirus infection. Study-level background: Peptides in the study included HLA-C-restricted and HLA-B-restricted CMV epitopes. Indications came from public TCR beta signatures; they pointed to CMV infection and to a matching HLA type.

Findings and caveats of the study: Based on cumulative public TCR beta family frequency, carriers of CMV plus the relevant HLA were identified. It was HLA-C-restricted CMV-specific TCR beta clonotypes that dominated the response ex vivo.

The CDR3 contains 20 residues. Germline V CDR1 and CDR2: SGHTA, FQGNSA. V lost 0 bases and J 2 bases, leaving 24 bases between the germline ends. The sample here was cultured PBMCs, taken from culture after CMV antigen stimulation. The chain recombines TRBV7-2 with TRBJ2-3; D is ambiguous. This sequence was found in a human donor in good health (CMV status not recorded). Some clones in this sample may be carry-over from other donors' samples. CDR3: CASSLAASEIDFLNTDTQYF. DNA for the CDR3: TGTGCCAGCAGCTTAGCTGCGTCGGAGATTGACTTTTTGAACACAGATACGCAGTATTTT.